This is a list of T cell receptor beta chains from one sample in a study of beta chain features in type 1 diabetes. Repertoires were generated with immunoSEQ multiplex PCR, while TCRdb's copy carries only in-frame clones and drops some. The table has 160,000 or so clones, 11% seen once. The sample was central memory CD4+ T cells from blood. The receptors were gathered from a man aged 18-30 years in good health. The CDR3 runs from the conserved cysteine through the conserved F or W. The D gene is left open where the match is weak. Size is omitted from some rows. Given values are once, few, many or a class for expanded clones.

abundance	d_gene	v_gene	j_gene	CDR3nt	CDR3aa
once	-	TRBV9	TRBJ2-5	TGTGCCAGCAGCGTAGGAGGGGTCCAAGAGACCCAGTACTTC	CASSVGGVQETQYF
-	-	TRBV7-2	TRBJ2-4	TGTGCCAGCAGCCCCCGTGGGTCCCTAACGGCCAAAAACATTCAGTACTTC	CASSPRGSLTAKNIQYF
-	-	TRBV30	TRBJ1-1	TGTGCCTGGAGGAGGGGTCTCACTGAAGCTTTCTTT	CAWRRGLTEAFF
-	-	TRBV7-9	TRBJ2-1	TGTGCCAGCAGCTTAGCCAGGGCCGATGAGCAGTTCTTC	CASSLARADEQFF
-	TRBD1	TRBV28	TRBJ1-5	TGTGCCAGCATTCCCCAGGACAGGGTGAATCAGCCCCAGCATTTT	CASIPQDRVNQPQHF
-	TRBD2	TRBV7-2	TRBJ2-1	TGTGCCAGCAGCCAGGGACTAGCGTGGCCCGAGCAGTTCTTC	CASSQGLAWPEQFF
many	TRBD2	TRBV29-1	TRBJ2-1	TGCAGCGTTGCACGGACTAGCGCGTACAATGAGCAGTTCTTC	CSVARTSAYNEQFF
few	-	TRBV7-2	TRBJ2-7	TGTGCCAGCAGCCCCGAATGGCGTGGACACGAGCAGTACTTC	CASSPEWRGHEQYF
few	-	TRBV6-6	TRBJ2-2	TGTGCCAGCAGTTACAGGGAGAAAACCGGGGAGCTGTTTTTT	CASSYREKTGELFF
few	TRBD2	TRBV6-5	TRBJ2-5	TGTGCCAGCAGTTATGGCGGGAGTAGGGAGACCCAGTACTTC	CASSYGGSRETQYF
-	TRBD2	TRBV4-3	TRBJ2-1	TGCGCCAGCAGCCAAGTCGGGATAGCGGGGGACAATGAGCAGTTCTTC	CASSQVGIAGDNEQFF
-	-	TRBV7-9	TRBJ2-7	TGTGCCAGCAGCTTAGCGGGGATGTCCTACGAGCAGTACTTC	CASSLAGMSYEQYF
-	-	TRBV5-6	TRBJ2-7	TGTGCCAGCAGCTTGGTTGCAGGGGAGCACGAGCAGTACTTC	CASSLVAGEHEQYF
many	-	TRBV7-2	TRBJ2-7	TGTGCCAGCAGCCCAATAAGGGGCGAGCAGTACTTC	CASSPIRGEQYF
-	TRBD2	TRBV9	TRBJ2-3	TGTGCCAGCAGCGTCCTAGCGGGAGCCGGACCAGATACGCAGTATTTT	CASSVLAGAGPDTQYF
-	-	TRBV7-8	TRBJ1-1	TGTGCCAGCAGCTTAGGAGAGGGAACTGAAGCTTTCTTT	CASSLGEGTEAFF
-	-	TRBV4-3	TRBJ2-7	TGCGCCAGCAGCCCCAGCGGCAAGAGCTCCTACGAGCAGTACTTC	CASSPSGKSSYEQYF
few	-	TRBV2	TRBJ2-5	TGTGCCATCCCAAGGGATTTTCTAGGGGAGACCCAGTACTTC	CAIPRDFLGETQYF
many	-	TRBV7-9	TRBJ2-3	TGTGCCAGCAGCTTAGACGGTACGCAGTATTTT	CASSLDGTQYF
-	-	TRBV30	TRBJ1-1	TGTGCCTGGATGGGGTGGGCTGAAGCTTTCTTT	CAWMGWAEAFF
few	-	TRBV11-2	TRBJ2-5	TGTGCCAGCAGCACTACTAGTCTCCGGGAGACCCAGTACTTC	CASSTTSLRETQYF
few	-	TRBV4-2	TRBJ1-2	TGTGCCAGCAGCCAAGAGATTGGGGCAGTGATTAACTATGGCTACACCTTC	CASSQEIGAVINYGYTF
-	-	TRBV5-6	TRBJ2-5	TGTGCCAGCAGATATGGAGCGGGCGAGACCCAGTACTTC	CASRYGAGETQYF
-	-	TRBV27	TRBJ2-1	TGTGCCAGCAAAAAGGGACTTGATGGTGAGCAGTTCTTC	CASKKGLDGEQFF
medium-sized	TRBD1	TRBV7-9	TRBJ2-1	TGTGCCAGCAGCTTATGGGGACCGGGACAGGAGGATGAGCAGTTCTTC	CASSLWGPGQEDEQFF
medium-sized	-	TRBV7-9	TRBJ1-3	TGTGCCAGCAGCTTAAGAGAAGGGAGCTCTGGAAACACCATATATTTT	CASSLREGSSGNTIYF
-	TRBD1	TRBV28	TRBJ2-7	TGTGCCAGCAGCCCCGCCGGACAGGGGGGCTCCTACGAGCAGTACTTC	CASSPAGQGGSYEQYF
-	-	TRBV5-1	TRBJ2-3	TGCGCCAGCGGAGAAGATACGCAGTATTTT	CASGEDTQYF
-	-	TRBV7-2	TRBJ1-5	TGTGCCAGCAGCTTAGCGTCCAATCAGCCCCAGCATTTT	CASSLASNQPQHF
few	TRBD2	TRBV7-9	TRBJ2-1	TGTGCCAGCAGTCCCCCGCTAGCGGAGGCCCCCTACAATGAGCAGTTCTTC	CASSPPLAEAPYNEQFF
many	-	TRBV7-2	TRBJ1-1	TGTGCCAGCAGCAGCTATTCCCAAGCTTTCTTT	CASSSYSQAFF
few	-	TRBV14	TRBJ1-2	TGTGCCAGCGGACTGACTACTAACTATGGCTACACCTTC	CASGLTTNYGYTF
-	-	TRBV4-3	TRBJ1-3	TGCGCCAGCAGCCAAACTACTCAAGACACCATATATTTT	CASSQTTQDTIYF
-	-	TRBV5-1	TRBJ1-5	TGCGCCAGCAGCTTAGACGGGACGGATCAGCCCCAGCATTTT	CASSLDGTDQPQHF
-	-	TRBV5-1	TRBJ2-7	TGCGCCAGCAGCTTCGAAAGGGCCACCTACGAGCAGTACTTC	CASSFERATYEQYF
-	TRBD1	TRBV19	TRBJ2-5	TGTGCCAGTAGTATCATGACAGGGAGAGAGACCCAGTACTTC	CASSIMTGRETQYF
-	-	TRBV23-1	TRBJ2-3	TGCGCCAGCAGCCAAGGGCTAATGGGTCTCACAGATACGCAGTATTTT	CASSQGLMGLTDTQYF
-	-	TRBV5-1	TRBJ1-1	TGCGCCAGCAGCTTGGAGTCCGGGGGGATGAACACTGAAGCTTTCTTT	CASSLESGGMNTEAFF
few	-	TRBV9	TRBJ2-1	TGTGCCAGCAGCGTAGGAGGGACTGGTAATGAGCAGTTCTTC	CASSVGGTGNEQFF
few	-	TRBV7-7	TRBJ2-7	TGTGCTAGCAGCTTATCAGGCCCCGATTCCTACGAGCAGTACTTC	CASSLSGPDSYEQYF
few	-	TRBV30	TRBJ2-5	TGTGCCTGGAGTGTCGGCCTCCAAGAGACCCAGTACTTC	CAWSVGLQETQYF
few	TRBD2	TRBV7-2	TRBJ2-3	TGTGCCAGCAGCTTAGCGGTGGGGGGGAGAACAGATACGCAGTATTTT	CASSLAVGGRTDTQYF
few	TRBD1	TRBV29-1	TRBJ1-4	TGCAGCGTTCTTACCCACAGGGGTGCTAATGAAAAACTGTTTTTT	CSVLTHRGANEKLFF
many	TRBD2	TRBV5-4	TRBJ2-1	TGTGCCAGCAGCTTGGCCGGGACTAGCGGTGAGCAGTTCTTC	CASSLAGTSGEQFF
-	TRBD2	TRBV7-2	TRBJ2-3	TGTGCCAGCAGCCAAAGACTAGCGGGAGCTTCAGATACGCAGTATTTT	CASSQRLAGASDTQYF
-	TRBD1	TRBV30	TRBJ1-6	TGTGCCCGGGAGACAGGGAGCTCCTATAATTCACCCCTCCACTTT	CARETGSSYNSPLHF
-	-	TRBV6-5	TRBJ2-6	TGTGCCAGCACCAGAACAGGGACTGGGGCCAACGTCCTGACTTTC	CASTRTGTGANVLTF